Presented here are 14 T cell receptor beta chains from one specimen sequenced in a study of T cell repertoires in cytomegalovirus infection. TCRdb passed the reads through MiXCR, listing each CDR3 protein once. This repertoire shows roughly 600,000 distinct CDR3 sequences, roughly 26% found once; its top ten account for around 7.6%. The sequencing input was CD8+ T cells from PBMCs. These receptor sequences come from a human donor in good health (CMV status not recorded). Some clones in this sample may be carry-over from other donors' samples.

J is TRBJ2-1 and V is TRBV2; D unresolved. In germline, CDR1 is SNHLY, CDR2 FYNNEI. The CDR3 has 13 amino acids. V lost 6 bases to trimming and J lost 2 bases, with 8 bases between them. Here the CDR3 reads CASRPNAYNEQFF. In nucleotides, the CDR3 is TGTGCCAGCAGACCAAACGCCTACAATGAGCAGTTCTTC.

V is TRBV28 and J is TRBJ2-1, with D possibly TRBD2 on 6 matching bases. Germline values: CDR1 MDHEN, CDR2 SYDVKM. The length of the CDR3 is 17 residues. V shed 10 bases and J shed 6 bases, with 28 bases lying between them. CDR3 in DNA: TGTGCCACCGGGGAAAGGTCGGGACTCTCATCTGGCAATGAGCAGTTCTTC. Translated: CATGERSGLSSGNEQFF.

This clonotype has a single count. The chain combines TRBV6-5 with TRBJ2-3, with D unclear. Trimming cost V 2 bases and J 4 bases, with 10 bases left between them. Per the germline V gene, CDR1 is MNHEY and CDR2 is SVGAGI. The CDR3 is 14 amino acids. The CDR3 nucleotides read TGTGCCAGCAGTTACCTAACAGCCGCAGATACGCAGTATTTT. Amino acids: CASSYLTAADTQYF.

V gene TRBV9 combines with J gene TRBJ2-3, with TRBD2 matching over 10 bases. V trimming: 1 base; J trimming: 2 bases; junction bases outside the gene matches: 7. The CDR3 sequence is 17 residues long. Germline V gives CDR1 SGDLS, CDR2 YYNGEE. CDR3 bases: TGTGCCAGCAGCGTACCCCTAGCGGGGGCCTTCACAGATACGCAGTATTTT. Encoded protein: CASSVPLAGAFTDTQYF.

The chain combines TRBV2 with TRBJ1-1; D is uncertain. V shed 7 bases and J shed 5 bases, with 8 bases lying between them. Per the germline V gene, CDR1 is SNHLY and CDR2 is FYNNEI. The CDR3 contains 11 residues. The CDR3 protein is CASIDRTEAFF. CDR3 DNA: TGTGCCAGCATCGACCGAACTGAAGCTTTCTTT.

Many counts were recorded for this clonotype. The rearrangement joins TRBV7-8 to TRBJ2-1; D remains ambiguous. From germline, CDR1 is SGHVS and CDR2 FQNEAQ. The CDR3 runs to 15 residues. Between the trimmed V and J ends, which lost 7 bases and 4 bases, there was a span of 17 bases. The CDR3 sequence is CASTARHSLYNEQFF. The CDR3 nucleotides read TGTGCCAGCACCGCCCGGCACAGTCTTTACAATGAGCAGTTCTTC.

This clonotype was observed many times. The CDR3 bases are TGTGCCAGCAGTTTCCCCTCGCAGGTGTACCAAGAGACCCAGTACTTC. Its translation is CASSFPSQVYQETQYF. J is TRBJ2-5 and V is TRBV28; D not resolved. The CDR3 length is 16 residues. CDR1 MDHEN and CDR2 SYDVKM come from the germline V gene. V lost 3 bases and J lost 0, with 14 bases in between.

Ten or more counts support this clonotype. This chain uses TRBV7-3 with TRBJ2-3, with TRBD1 matching over 7 bases. V trimming: 5 bases; J trimming: 6 bases; junction bases outside the gene matches: 8. The germline V gene encodes CDR1 SGHTA and CDR2 FQGTGA. The CDR3 length is 14 residues. The chain's CDR3 is CASSLGQSRDTQYF. The CDR3 DNA sequence: TGTGCCAGCAGCCTGGGACAGTCGAGGGATACGCAGTATTTT.

The chain uses TRBV6-5 and TRBJ1-1, with D hard to call. Trimming removed 2 bases at V and 2 bases at J, with 9 bases between. The CDR3 spans 14 residues. The germline gives CDR1 MNHEY, CDR2 SVGAGI. Here the CDR3 reads CASSYGQENTEAFF. The CDR3 nucleotides are TGTGCCAGCAGTTACGGGCAGGAAAACACTGAAGCTTTCTTT.

This clonotype occurred a few times. The chain employs TRBV23-1 and TRBJ2-5; 8 bases match TRBD2. TRBV23-1 is sorted into the ORF group, with uncertain function. CDR3 size: 15 residues. V lost 0 bases and J lost 8; bases outside the gene matches: 8. The DNA of the CDR3 is TGCGCCAGCAGTCAATCGCCGGGGGGGAAGTGTACCCAGTACTTC. It encodes CASSQSPGGKCTQYF.

This rearrangement joins TRBV5-6 to TRBJ2-2; TRBD1 might be the D (5 bases). Germline CDR1 SGHDT, CDR2 YYEEEE. Deletions cut 4 bases from V and 2 bases from J, with 12 bases between. This CDR3 has 15 residues. CDR3 protein: CASSEEQDNTGELFF. The CDR3 DNA reads as TGTGCCAGCAGCGAAGAACAGGATAACACCGGGGAGCTGTTTTTT.

The sample holds many counts of this clonotype. The gene calls are TRBV5-1 and TRBJ2-7; 10 bases are shared with TRBD1. The CDR3 consists of 14 residues. V dropped 4 bases and J dropped 2; count of bases not matched to a gene: 3. Germline loops: CDR1 SGHRS, CDR2 YFSETQ. CDR3 nucleotides: TGCGCCAGCAGCGCCGGGACAGGGGCCTACGAGCAGTACTTC. The encoded protein is CASSAGTGAYEQYF.

This sequence joins TRBV6-2 or TRBV6-3 and TRBJ2-3; the match to TRBD1 covers 9 bases. Losses at the gene ends were 2 bases for V and 7 bases for J; bases not matched to a gene: 4. CDR3 length equals 14 residues. CDR1 and CDR2 (germline): MNHEY, SVGEGT. The CDR3 DNA follows: TGTGCCAGCAGTTACCCGGACAGGGGATATACGCAGTATTTT. This gives the protein CASSYPDRGYTQYF.

This clonotype was observed a handful of times. This rearrangement joins TRBV12-5 to TRBJ1-5, with D unclear. From germline, CDR1 is LGHNT and CDR2 FRNRAP. Trimming stripped 2 bases from V and 4 bases from J, with 9 bases between. This CDR3 has 14 residues. This CDR3 is CASGLIGRNQPQHF. In nucleotides, the CDR3 is TGTGCTAGTGGTTTGATAGGGAGGAATCAGCCCCAGCATTTT.